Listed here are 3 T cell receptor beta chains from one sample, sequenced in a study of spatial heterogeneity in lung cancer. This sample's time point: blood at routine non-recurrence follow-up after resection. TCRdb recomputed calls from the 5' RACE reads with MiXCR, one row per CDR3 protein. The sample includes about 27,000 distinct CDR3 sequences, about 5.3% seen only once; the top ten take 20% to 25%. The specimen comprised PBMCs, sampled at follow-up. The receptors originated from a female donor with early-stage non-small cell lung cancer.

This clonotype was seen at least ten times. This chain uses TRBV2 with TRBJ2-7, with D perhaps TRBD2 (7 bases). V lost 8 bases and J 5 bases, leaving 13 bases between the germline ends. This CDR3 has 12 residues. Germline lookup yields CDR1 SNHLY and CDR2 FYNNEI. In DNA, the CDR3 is TGTGCCAGCCGGGGGGCGGACCACGAGCAGTACTTC. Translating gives CASRGADHEQYF.

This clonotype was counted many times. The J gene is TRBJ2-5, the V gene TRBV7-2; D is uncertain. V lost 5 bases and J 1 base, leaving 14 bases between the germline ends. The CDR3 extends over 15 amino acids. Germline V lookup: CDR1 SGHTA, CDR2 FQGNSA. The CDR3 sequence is CASSPMTGFQETQYF. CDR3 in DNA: TGTGCCAGCAGCCCTATGACTGGGTTCCAAGAGACCCAGTACTTC.

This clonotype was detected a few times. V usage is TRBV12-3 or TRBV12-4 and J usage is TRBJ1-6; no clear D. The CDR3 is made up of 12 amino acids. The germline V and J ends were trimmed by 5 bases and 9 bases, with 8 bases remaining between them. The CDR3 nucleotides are TGTGCCAGCAGTCCCCCACGTTCACCCCTCCACTTT. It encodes CASSPPRSPLHF.